This entry lists 10 T cell receptor beta chains sequenced from one sample in a study of OX40 agonist ivuxolimab in advanced cancers. The assay was immunoSEQ multiplex PCR, and TCRdb's table has in-frame clones only and misses some. The table has 75,000 to 100,000 clones, roughly 82% seen once. The starting material was CD4+ or CD8+ T cells sorted from blood, obtained in a trial of the OX40 agonist ivuxolimab. The receptor set was obtained from an adult with an advanced solid tumor such as melanoma, head and neck, liver or kidney cancer.

The chain carries TRBV11-3 and TRBJ2-4, with unresolved D. The CDR3 has 18 residues. Trimming cost V 0 bases and J 0 bases, with 15 bases left between them. The V gene's germline CDR1 is SGHNT and CDR2 YENEEA. The CDR3 coding sequence is TGTGCCAGCAGCTTAGATGGACGGATCTCTGTAGCCAAAAACATTCAGTACTTC. Encoded protein: CASSLDGRISVAKNIQYF.

The J gene is TRBJ1-1, the V gene TRBV7-2; D remains unclear. There are 14 residues in the CDR3. The germline gives CDR1 SGHTA, CDR2 FQGNSA. The V gene lost 4 bases and the J gene lost 1 base, with 10 bases spanning the gap. CDR3: CASSSRAANTEAFF. The CDR3 coding sequence is TGTGCCAGCAGCTCCCGGGCCGCGAACACTGAAGCTTTCTTT.

V gene TRBV4-1 combines with J gene TRBJ1-3; 7 bases are a match to TRBD1. The CDR3 runs 15 residues. Trimming at V came to 4 bases and at J to 1 base, leaving 4 bases not matched to a gene. Germline CDR1 reads MGHRA; CDR2 reads YSYEKL. CDR3 sequence reads: CASSRQGKSGNTIYF. CDR3 DNA sequence: TGCGCCAGCAGCCGACAGGGCAAATCTGGAAACACCATATATTTT.

The chain recombines TRBV27 with TRBJ2-6, with D maybe TRBD1 (6 bases). The V end was cut by 6 bases, the J end by 2 bases, with 8 bases between. CDR3 length: 14 amino acids. Germline V gene data show CDR1 as MNHEY and CDR2 as SMNVEV (reference sequence). This CDR3 is CASSAGAGANVLTF. The DNA of the CDR3 is TGTGCCAGCAGCGCAGGGGCTGGGGCCAACGTCCTGACTTTC.

The chain employs TRBV10-3 and TRBJ2-5, with 12 bases identical to TRBD2. The J segment lost 2 bases and the V segment lost 6 bases, leaving 7 bases of the junction unmatched. This CDR3 is 16 amino acids long. Germline V gene lookup returns CDR1 ENHRY and CDR2 SYGVKD. The CDR3 DNA follows: TGTGCCATCAGGGCCCCTAGCGGGGGGGCACAAGAGACCCAGTACTTC. Translation: CAIRAPSGGAQETQYF.

This clone was recorded once. The chain links TRBV19 to TRBJ1-5; 7 nucleotides align to TRBD1. V lost 6 bases, J lost 0 bases, and 8 bases stayed unmatched. The germline CDR1 and CDR2 sequences are LNHDA and SQIVND (reference sequence). The CDR3 extends over 16 amino acids. CDR3 bases: TGTGCCAGTAGCCTAACAGGGGATAATAGCAATCAGCCCCAGCATTTT. Its translation is CASSLTGDNSNQPQHF.

J is TRBJ2-6 and V is TRBV5-4; no clear D gene. Germline V gene data show CDR1 as SGHNT and CDR2 as YYREEE (reference sequence). CDR3 size: 15 residues. Trimming removed 2 bases at V and 8 bases at J, with 14 bases between. The CDR3 DNA reads as TGTGCCAGCAGCTTTCAGGACGTATCCCCCAACGTCCTGACTTTC. Translation: CASSFQDVSPNVLTF.

This sequence joins TRBV11-2 and TRBJ2-1; no clear D. Germline CDR1 SGHAT, CDR2 FQNNGV. The CDR3 extends over 13 amino acids. V dropped 3 bases and J dropped 5 bases, with 8 bases sitting between them. The CDR3 protein is CASSLSSNNEQFF. The DNA of the CDR3 is TGTGCCAGCAGCTTGTCGTCAAACAATGAGCAGTTCTTC.

This chain connects TRBV19 to TRBJ1-2; 7 bases match TRBD1. Losses at the gene ends were 3 bases for V and 8 bases for J; bases not matched to a gene: 12. The CDR3 is made up of 15 amino acids. Per the germline V gene, CDR1 is LNHDA and CDR2 is SQIVND (reference sequence). The DNA for the CDR3 is TGTGCCAGTAGTATGCGGATGGCGCAGGGGGAAGGCTACACCTTC. The encoded protein is CASSMRMAQGEGYTF.

The chain couples TRBV10-3 to TRBJ2-7; weak D call: TRBD2 (6 bases). CDR3 length: 15 amino acids. Germline V CDR1 and CDR2: ENHRY, SYGVKD. V was cut by 0 bases and J by 2 bases, with 11 bases left in between. CDR3 DNA: TGTGCCATCAGTGAGTCAAACGGGGGAACCTACGAGCAGTACTTC. Translation gives CAISESNGGTYEQYF.